This T cell receptor beta chain was documented in a study of blood T cell repertoires in COVID-19. Background on the study: Samples representing acute and convalescent COVID-19 were sourced from the United States, Italy and Spain.

The authors' processing: Cell counts per sample came from amplifying reference gene primers. Profiling relied on immunoSEQ multiplex PCR, and the TCRdb table lists in-frame clones only, not all of them. V and J calls and clone size are given by that table; D and trimming were obtained from the DNA. The sample consists of under 200,000 clones, 70% to 80% of them appearing once. Followed over time, Seattle patients had been enrolled while infection was active. V shed 3 bases and J shed 1 base, with 10 bases lying between them. CDR1 and CDR2 (germline): KGHSH, LQKENI. The length of the CDR3 is 14 residues.

This chain uses TRBV18 with TRBJ2-7; maybe TRBD2 (5 bases). This clonotype originated in a woman in her fifties or sixties with COVID-19, enrolled during active disease. The sequenced sample was peripheral blood. CDR3 residues: CASSPSSRSYEQYF. The CDR3 nucleotides read TGTGCCAGCTCACCGTCTAGCAGGTCCTACGAGCAGTACTTC.